What follows is one T cell receptor (beta chain) and its context. The data were taken from a study of blood T cell repertoires in COVID-19. Study-level background: Material from acute and convalescent COVID-19 was sourced from the United States, Italy and Spain. T cells, B-cell-depleted T cells, or PBMCs supplied cDNA or gDNA.

In the original workflow: Using reference gene primer amplification, nucleated cell counts were estimated. Sequenced by immunoSEQ multiplex PCR; TCRdb stores in-frame clones only, minus some. V and J calls plus clone size are reproduced from that table; the DNA served to infer D and trimming. The sample has about 160,000 clones; approximately 92% are singletons. Specimen: peripheral blood. This sequence was found in a woman in her 50s with acute or convalescent COVID-19.

CDR3 region: CASSEAYGTGGGNTIYF. DNA for the CDR3: TGTGCCAGCAGTGAAGCGTACGGGACAGGGGGTGGAAACACCATATATTTT. The chain uses TRBV25-1 and TRBJ1-3; 11 bases match TRBD1. Germline assignment: CDR1 MGHDK and CDR2 SYGVNS. This CDR3 contains 17 residues. V gave up 2 bases and J gave up 3 bases; unmatched junction bases: 6. The whole variable domain, filled in from reference TRBV25-1 and TRBJ1-3, reads EADIYQTPRYLVIGTGKKITLECSQTMGHDKMYWYQQDPGMELHLIHYSYGVNSTEKGDLSSESTVSRIRTEHFPLTLESARPSHTSQYLCASSEAYGTGGGNTIYFGEGSWLTVV.